These 6 T cell receptor beta chains came from one sample sequenced in a study of blood T cell repertoires in COVID-19. The assay was immunoSEQ multiplex PCR, and TCRdb's table has in-frame clones only and misses some. The sample yields about 360,000 clones, around 84% seen once. Sample: peripheral blood. These receptors all stem from a human donor in a cohort sampled during active COVID-19.

The rearrangement links TRBV5-1 to TRBJ2-7; 8 bases fit TRBD1. This CDR3 contains 14 residues. V dropped 3 bases and J dropped 7; count of bases not matched to a gene: 9. Germline CDR1 SGHRS, CDR2 YFSETQ. The DNA for the CDR3 is TGCGCCAGCAGCTCCATGGACAGGGCAGAAGAGCAGTACTTC. It is translated as CASSSMDRAEEQYF.

The chain couples TRBV4-1 to TRBJ2-1, with 11 bases that match TRBD1. V was pared by 1 base and J by 8 bases, with 7 bases of the junction left unmatched. The germline gives CDR1 MGHRA, CDR2 YSYEKL. The CDR3 consists of 16 residues. CDR3 amino acids: CASSQGLDRGLYEQFF. CDR3 in DNA: TGCGCCAGCAGCCAAGGGCTGGACAGGGGGCTCTATGAGCAGTTCTTC.

The chain couples TRBV28 to TRBJ2-5; 8 bases are a match to TRBD1. Germline CDR1 reads MDHEN; CDR2 reads SYDVKM. The CDR3 has 14 residues. V lost 3 bases to trimming and J lost 9 bases; unmatched junction nucleotides: 9. CDR3 sequence: CASSFRTGWRAQYF. CDR3 bases: TGTGCCAGCAGTTTTAGGACAGGGTGGAGGGCCCAGTACTTC.

V is TRBV5-6 and J is TRBJ1-3; TRBD1 matches at 7 bases. Germline V gene sequence: CDR1 SGHDT, CDR2 YYEEEE. This CDR3 has 14 residues. Trimming took 2 bases from V and 4 from J; bases not matched to a gene: 3. This CDR3 reads CASSLGQVGNTIYF. The CDR3 DNA reads TGTGCCAGCAGCTTAGGACAGGTGGGAAACACCATATATTTT.

This chain uses TRBV3-1 (or the pseudogene TRBV3-2) with TRBJ2-1, with 8 bases aligning to TRBD1. Germline V lookup: CDR1 LGHDT, CDR2 YNNKEL (reference sequence). This CDR3 has 14 residues. With V trimmed by 4 bases and J by 8 bases, 7 bases remained unmatched. CDR3 region: CASSPWTGRHEQFF. DNA of the CDR3: TGTGCCAGCAGCCCCTGGACAGGGCGTCATGAGCAGTTCTTC.

The chain is built from TRBV27 and TRBJ2-7; 9 nucleotides agree with TRBD2. Germline loops: CDR1 MNHEY, CDR2 SMNVEV (reference sequence). The CDR3 spans 16 residues. V shed 5 bases, J shed 2 bases, and the junction held 10 bases outside the gene matches. CDR3 nucleotide sequence: TGTGCCAGCAGTCCCATCCGGACTAGCGACCCCTACGAGCAGTACTTC. It yields the protein CASSPIRTSDPYEQYF.